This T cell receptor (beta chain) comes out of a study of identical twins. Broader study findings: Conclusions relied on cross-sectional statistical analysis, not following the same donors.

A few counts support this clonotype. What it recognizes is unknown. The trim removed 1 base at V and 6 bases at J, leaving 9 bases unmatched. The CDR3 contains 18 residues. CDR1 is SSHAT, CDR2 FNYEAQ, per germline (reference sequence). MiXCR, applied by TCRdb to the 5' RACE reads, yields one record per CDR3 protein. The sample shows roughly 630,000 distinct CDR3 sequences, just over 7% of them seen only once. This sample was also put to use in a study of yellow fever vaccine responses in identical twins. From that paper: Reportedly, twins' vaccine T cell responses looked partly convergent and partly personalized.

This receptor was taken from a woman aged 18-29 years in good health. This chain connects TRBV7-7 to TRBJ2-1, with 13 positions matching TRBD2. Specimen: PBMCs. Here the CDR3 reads CASSLGATSGGPANEQFF. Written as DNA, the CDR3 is TGTGCCAGCAGCTTAGGAGCGACTAGCGGGGGGCCCGCCAATGAGCAGTTCTTC.